The 23 T cell receptor beta chains below come from one sample, sequenced in a study of kidney transplant recipient with SARS-CoV-2 infection. TCRdb re-called the reads through MiXCR, storing one row per CDR3 protein. Among approximately 240,000 distinct CDR3 sequences, about 28% were seen once, and the ten largest hold about 7%. The input for sequencing was a blood sample, taken at baseline and on day 111 from a kidney transplant recipient. The receptors here all came from a male patient between 25 and 40 years old who had COVID-19 and was a kidney transplant recipient. Certain T cells may be donor cells from the graft.

In its sample, this clonotype was seen many times. V is TRBV11-2 and J is TRBJ1-1; 9 nucleotides agree with TRBD1. The CDR3 is made up of 17 amino acids. V gave up 1 base and J gave up 0 bases; unmatched junction bases: 6. Germline lookup yields CDR1 SGHAT and CDR2 FQNNGV. CDR3 DNA: TGTGCCAGCAGCTTAGCCCGACAGGGGGGGGTGAACACTGAAGCTTTCTTT. Its protein product is CASSLARQGGVNTEAFF.

This clonotype was counted ten times or more. CDR3 sequence reads: CASSLRTTNRKTYGYTF. CDR3 DNA sequence: TGTGCCAGTAGTTTGCGTACGACAAATCGAAAGACCTATGGCTACACCTTC. The rearrangement uses TRBV19 and TRBJ1-2; D remains ambiguous. The length of the CDR3 is 17 residues. Germline V gene sequence: CDR1 LNHDA, CDR2 SQIVND (reference sequence). Trimming cost V 5 bases and J 4 bases, with 23 bases left between them.

Details on this clonotype: This may come from a read error, since a much larger clone is one base off. The CDR3 sequence is CASSLGSGEVGTEAFF. The CDR3 nucleotides read TGTGCCAGCAGCTTAGGTTCGGGGGAGGTAGGCACTGAAGCTTTCTTT. J is TRBJ1-1 and V is TRBV7-9, with D perhaps TRBD1 (5 bases). The CDR3 runs to 16 residues. The germline gives CDR1 SEHNR, CDR2 FQNEAQ (reference sequence). Trimming cost V 1 base and J 4 bases, with 16 bases left between them.

The rearrangement joins TRBV5-1 to TRBJ1-2; D uncertain. There are 16 residues in the CDR3. From germline, CDR1 is SGHRS and CDR2 YFSETQ. Trimming took 6 bases from V and 4 from J, leaving 22 bases between them. The CDR3 DNA sequence: TGCGCCAGCATCTTTTCATCGGTTCGAAAGACCTATGGCTACACCTTC. Translating gives CASIFSSVRKTYGYTF. The full variable domain, completed using reference TRBV5-1 and TRBJ1-2, is KAGVTQTPRYLIKTRGQQVTLSCSPISGHRSVSWYQQTPGQGLQFLFEYFSETQRNKGNFPGRFSGRQFSNSRSEMNVSTLELGDSALYLCASIFSSVRKTYGYTFGSGTRLTVV.

This clonotype came up a few times. This chain connects TRBV7-3 to TRBJ2-3; D may be TRBD2 (5 bases). The CDR3 loop spans 12 amino acids. Germline CDR1 is SGHTA and CDR2 is FQGTGA. The V and J ends lost 6 bases and 10 bases respectively, with 14 bases between them. CDR3 sequence: CASSSGRDSQYF. DNA of the CDR3: TGTGCCAGCAGTTCCGGACGGGATTCGCAGTATTTT.

At least ten counts were recorded for this clonotype. The V and J genes are TRBV5-6 and TRBJ2-7, with D perhaps matching TRBD1 or TRBD2 (5 bases each). Between the trimmed V and J ends, which lost 0 bases and 5 bases, there was a span of 12 bases. The CDR3 spans 14 residues. CDR1 is SGHDT, CDR2 YYEEEE, per germline. The CDR3 nucleotides read TGTGCCAGCAGCTTGGACATGGGGGTTGACGAGCAGTACTTC. Its translation is CASSLDMGVDEQYF.

This clonotype occurred a few times. The chain uses TRBV19 and TRBJ1-1; a possible D gene is TRBD1 (5 bases). Germline V CDR1 and CDR2: LNHDA, SQIVND (reference sequence). Trimming left V 3 bases short and J 0 bases short, with 14 bases between. CDR3 length: 16 residues. The CDR3 DNA reads TGTGCCAGTAGTATTTCGGGACTACTCATGAACACTGAAGCTTTCTTT. Translating gives CASSISGLLMNTEAFF.

This clonotype was counted only a few times. The V call is TRBV20-1, the J call TRBJ2-5; 9 bases map to TRBD1. There are 13 residues in the CDR3. J gave up 2 bases and V 5 bases, and 3 bases lay outside the gene matches. Germline-derived CDR1 and CDR2 are DFQATT and SNEGSKA (reference sequence). DNA for the CDR3: TGCAGTGCTCCCGGACAGGGGCAAGAGACCCAGTACTTC. It translates to CSAPGQGQETQYF.

This clonotype turned up a few times. The CDR3 nucleotides read TGCGCCAGCAGCTTGGGGTTAGCGGGAGAGGTGTGGCGAGATACGCAGTATTTT. The encoded protein is CASSLGLAGEVWRDTQYF. The chain combines TRBV5-1 with TRBJ2-3, with 9 bases aligning to TRBD2. J gave up 5 bases and V 0 bases, and 13 bases lay outside the gene matches. CDR1 is SGHRS and CDR2 is YFSETQ in the germline V gene. The CDR3 length is 18 residues.

Only a few counts were recorded for this clonotype. V gene TRBV5-1 combines with J gene TRBJ2-3; 7 bases align to TRBD2. This CDR3 has 16 residues. The germline V gene has CDR1 SGHRS and CDR2 YFSETQ. V trimming: 2 bases; J trimming: 2 bases; junction bases outside the gene matches: 8. The CDR3 sequence is CASSFEASGFTDTQYF. CDR3 nucleotides: TGCGCCAGCAGCTTTGAGGCTAGCGGATTCACAGATACGCAGTATTTT.

This clonotype showed up many times. The rearrangement joins TRBV5-4 to TRBJ2-5; tentatively, D is TRBD2 (6 bases). In germline, CDR1 is SGHNT, CDR2 YYREEE (reference sequence). V lost 7 bases and J lost 5, with 27 bases in between. The CDR3 is 17 residues long. The CDR3 sequence is CASSTFPREILPETQYF. The CDR3 region has the DNA TGTGCCAGCTCAACCTTCCCCCGGGAGATACTACCCGAGACCCAGTACTTC.

Worth noting for this clonotype: Since a much larger clone is just one base distant, this may be a read error. V gene TRBV6-1 combines with J gene TRBJ1-2; D uncertain. This CDR3 region has 12 residues. Germline CDR1 MNHNS, CDR2 SASEGT. CDR3 bases: TGTGCCGGCAGTGATCTAGGAGGTGGCTACACCTTC. Amino acid sequence: CAGSDLGGGYTF.

Note on this clonotype: A much larger clone lies a single base off, so this may be a read error. The chain is built from TRBV12-3 or TRBV12-4 and TRBJ1-2, with D unclear. This CDR3 contains 17 residues. The CDR3 region is CASSLTHTAGKTYGHTF. DNA of the CDR3: TGTGCCAGCAGTCTAACGCACACAGCAGGAAAGACCTATGGCCACACCTTC.

About this clonotype itself: It may be a read error: a sequence one base away is much more abundant. The chain uses TRBV11-2 and TRBJ1-2; D uncertain. CDR3 length equals 17 residues. The germline V gene encodes CDR1 SGHAT and CDR2 FQNNGV. V was clipped by 5 bases and J by 4 bases, with 23 bases between them. The CDR3 DNA reads as TGTGCCAGCAGCGCTGGGGTAACAAGCAGAAGGACCTATGGCTACACCTTC. Translated: CASSAGVTSRRTYGYTF.

J is TRBJ1-2 and V is TRBV11-2; D not resolved. V lost 5 bases to trimming and J lost 4 bases, with 23 bases between them. The CDR3 is made up of 17 amino acids. CDR1 and CDR2 from the germline V gene are SGHAT and FQNNGV. The CDR3 nucleotides are TGTGCCAGCAGCGACCATACATCAAGCAGAAAGACCTATGGCTACACCTTC. It translates to CASSDHTSSRKTYGYTF.

To note about this clonotype: A junction end diverges from the germline sequence, so it may reflect a read error. The V and J genes are TRBV16 and TRBJ2-3, with 9 bases matching TRBD2. Germline CDR1 KGHSY, CDR2 FQNENV. The CDR3 is made up of 16 amino acids. Here the CDR3 reads CASVPSSGIWTDTRYF. In DNA form, the CDR3 reads TGTGCCAGCGTCCCCTCTAGCGGGATCTGGACAGATACGCGGTATTTT.

This clonotype was seen once. Given a much more abundant clone one base away, this may be a read error. J is TRBJ1-2 and V is TRBV6-9, with D unclear. This CDR3 has 17 amino acids. Trimming cost V 5 bases and J 4 bases, with 23 bases left between them. CDR1 and CDR2 from the germline V gene are MNHGY and SVAAGI. CDR3: CASSQSPPYGKAYGYTF. CDR3 in DNA: TGTGCCAGCAGTCAGTCGCCGCCTTACGGAAAGGCCTATGGCTACACCTTC.

This clonotype was seen at least ten times. The gene calls are TRBV4-1 and TRBJ2-1, with 9 nucleotides matching TRBD1. Germline loops: CDR1 MGHRA, CDR2 YSYEKL. The CDR3 runs to 16 residues. Unmatched junction bases numbered 7, after V lost 4 bases and J lost 3 bases. CDR3 nucleotides: TGCGCCAGCAGCCTTCTGTGGACAGGGGTCTACAATGAGCAGTTCTTC. Translating gives CASSLLWTGVYNEQFF.

Ten or more counts support this clonotype. The chain links TRBV7-3 to TRBJ2-7; the match to TRBD2 covers 14 bases. V gave up 5 bases and J gave up 3 bases; unmatched junction bases: 12. The CDR3 totals 18 residues. Germline CDR1 reads SGHTA; CDR2 reads FQGTGA. In DNA, the CDR3 is TGTGCCAGCAGCCCCGGGACTAGCGGGAGAGGGTTGTTCTACGAGCAGTACTTC. This translates into CASSPGTSGRGLFYEQYF. The variable domain in full, with the rest retrieved from reference TRBV7-3 and TRBJ2-7, is GAGVSQTPSNKVTEKGKYVELRCDPISGHTALYWYRQSLGQGPEFLIYFQGTGAADDSGLPNDRFFAVRPEGSVSTLKIQRTERGDSAVYLCASSPGTSGRGLFYEQYFGPGTRLTVT.

The V and J genes are TRBV3-1 and TRBJ2-3, with 7 bases identical to TRBD1. V trimming: 4 bases; J trimming: 2 bases; junction bases outside the gene matches: 9. This CDR3 has 16 amino acids. Germline loops: CDR1 LGHDT, CDR2 YNNKEL (reference sequence). The CDR3 sequence is CASSLTSTGITDTQYF. Written as DNA, the CDR3 is TGTGCCAGCAGCCTTACTTCGACAGGGATCACAGATACGCAGTATTTT.

Regarding this clonotype: A far larger clone is only one base removed, so a read error is likely. The gene calls are TRBV11-3 and TRBJ2-3; 12 bases line up with TRBD2. The CDR3 runs 15 residues. Looked up from germline, CDR1 is SGHNT and CDR2 is YENEEA. The CDR3 sequence is CASSLASGRGDEQSF. CDR3 sequence (DNA): TGTGCCAGCAGCTTAGCTAGCGGGAGGGGGGATGAGCAGTCCTTC. The complete variable domain, with remaining parts taken from reference TRBV11-3 and TRBJ2-3, reads EAGVVQSPRYKIIEKKQPVAFWCNPISGHNTLYWYLQNLGQGPELLIRYENEEAVDDSQLPKDRFSAERLKGVDSTLKIQPAELGDSAVYLCASSLASGRGDEQSFGPGTRLTVL.

The table lists this clonotype with many counts. The chain couples TRBV20-1 to TRBJ2-2; D uncertain. The V end lost 0 bases, the J end lost 2 bases, and 13 bases lay between the germline ends. Germline V gives CDR1 DFQATT, CDR2 SNEGSKA (reference sequence). This CDR3 is built from 16 residues. The CDR3 reads CSAREFYPANTGELFF. The CDR3 coding sequence is TGCAGTGCTAGAGAATTCTACCCGGCTAACACCGGGGAGCTGTTTTTT.

As regards this clonotype: A single base separates this from a much larger clone, so it may be a read error. The V gene is TRBV7-9, the J gene TRBJ2-1; TRBD2 aligns across 8 bases. The CDR3 is 14 residues long. Unmatched junction bases numbered 8, after V lost 1 base and J lost 12 bases. The germline V gene encodes CDR1 SEHNR and CDR2 FQNEAQ (reference sequence). Here the CDR3 reads CASSLEGLAPGQFF. CDR3 coding DNA: TGTGCCAGCAGCTTAGAAGGACTAGCTCCCGGGCAGTTCTTC.